A single sample gave rise to the 24 T cell receptor beta chains below, sequenced in a study of T cell clonality in common variable immunodeficiency. Antigen specificity for these receptors is unknown. Produced via immunoSEQ multiplex PCR; TCRdb's table is partial and in-frame only. Altogether 15,000 to 20,000 clones were found in the sample, and no singletons occur. Study observations and caveats: Fewer deletions and N-nucleotide insertions were reportedly seen in common variable immunodeficiency TCR beta sequences.

Sequencing was done on a sample of peripheral blood mononuclear cells. All receptors derive from a human donor with common variable immunodeficiency.

Concerning this clone: The read ends 3 residues shy of where the CDR3 ends; the end is completed using the germline J gene. V gene TRBV18 combines with J gene TRBJ1-5; D is ambiguous. CDR3 length: 13 amino acids. Germline V CDR1 and CDR2: KGHSH, LQKENI. V dropped 6 bases and J dropped 4 bases, with 10 bases sitting between them. The CDR3 bases that were read are TGTGCCAGCTCCCCATCCAGAAATCAGCCC. Protein: CASSPSRNQP. The whole CDR3 protein is CASSPSRNQPQHF.

Remarks on this clone: The CDR3 end falls 3 residues outside the read, so it is completed with the germline J gene. The genes are TRBV5-1 and TRBJ2-1; the match to TRBD2 covers 13 bases. The CDR3 loop spans 15 amino acids. The V and J ends lost 5 bases and 7 bases, in that order; junction bases with no gene match: 6. Germline-derived CDR1 and CDR2 are SGHRS and YFSETQ. CDR3 amino acids: CASRQTSGRRNEQFF. The DNA read from the CDR3 is TGCGCCAGCAGACAGACTAGCGGGAGGAGGAATGAG. Supplemented by reference TRBV5-1 and TRBJ2-1, the full variable domain reads KAGVTQTPRYLIKTRGQQVTLSCSPISGHRSVSWYQQTPGQGLQFLFEYFSETQRNKGNFPGRFSGRQFSNSRSEMNVSTLELGDSALYLCASRQTSGRRNEQFFGPGTRLTVL.

There are many counts of this clone. The CDR3 extends 3 residues past the end of the read, so its final part is completed from the germline J gene. This chain connects TRBV2 to TRBJ2-3; D call uncertain. Per the germline V gene, CDR1 is SNHLY and CDR2 is FYNNEI. The CDR3 runs 15 residues. V dropped 3 bases and J dropped 1 base, with 11 bases sitting between them. The CDR3 region is CASSELRVGTDTQYF. The sequenced part of the CDR3 DNA is TGTGCCAGCAGTGAGCTAAGGGTAGGCACAGATACG.

There are many counts of this clone. The read terminates 3 residues ahead of where the CDR3 ends, so the germline J gene completes it. The V call is TRBV20-1, the J call TRBJ1-2, with a weak D call TRBD1 (6 bases). The germline CDR1 and CDR2 sequences are DFQATT and SNEGSKA (reference sequence). CDR3 size: 13 residues. V shed 6 bases and J shed 0 bases, with 11 bases lying between them. This CDR3 is CSAQTGANYGYTF. Incomplete CDR3 DNA: TGCAGTGCCCAGACAGGAGCTAACTATGGC.

In regard to this clone: The CDR3 is cut off 3 residues early in the read; its end comes from the germline J gene. V gene TRBV18 combines with J gene TRBJ1-1, with a possible D match to TRBD1 (5 bases). The germline V gene has CDR1 KGHSH and CDR2 LQKENI. The CDR3 length is 15 residues. Trimming took 0 bases from V and 3 from J, leaving 11 bases between them. CDR3 DNA, as far as it was read: TGTGCCAGCTCACCACCGGCAGGGCGATACACTGAA. Translated: CASSPPAGRYTE. The full-length CDR3 reads as CASSPPAGRYTEAFF.

This clone was recorded at least ten times. The CDR3 sequence: CASSSLPRGKPEAFF. CDR3 DNA, as far as it was read: TGTGCCAGCAGCTCCCTTCCAAGGGGGAAGCCTGAA. The V call is TRBV11-2, the J call TRBJ1-1, with D possibly TRBD1 on 6 matching bases. Coverage ceases 3 residues before the CDR3 finishes, and the germline J gene fills in the end. Between the trimmed V and J ends, which lost 4 bases and 6 bases, there was a span of 18 bases. The CDR3 sequence is 15 residues long. Germline-derived CDR1 and CDR2 are SGHAT and FQNNGV.

At least ten counts were recorded for this clone. The sequence runs out 3 residues before the end of the CDR3; the remainder is reconstructed from the germline J gene. J is TRBJ1-3 and V is TRBV18; D is perhaps TRBD1 (5 bases). Germline lookup yields CDR1 KGHSH and CDR2 LQKENI. V gave up 6 bases and J gave up 1 base, with 7 bases separating them. The CDR3 is 13 residues long. The CDR3 bases that were read are TGTGCCAGCTCCCAGGGTTCTGGAAACACC. Translation: CASSQGSGNT. The CDR3 reads in full as CASSQGSGNTIYF.

There are a few counts of this clone. The sequenced fragment ends 3 residues before the CDR3 boundary, so the rest is inferred from the germline J gene. The gene calls are TRBV6-2 or TRBV6-3 and TRBJ1-2; 7 bases are a match to TRBD1. The ends lost 7 bases at V and 2 bases at J; junction bases unmatched: 7. Germline CDR1 MNHEY, CDR2 SVGEGT. CDR3 length: 14 residues. The CDR3 region is CASTKPDRNYGYTF. The CDR3 bases that were read are TGTGCCAGCACCAAACCGGACAGGAACTATGGC.

This clone was seen many times. The read falls 3 residues short of the CDR3 end, and the missing part is taken from the germline J gene. J is TRBJ2-3 and V is TRBV7-8, with D perhaps matching TRBD2 (5 bases). The CDR3 consists of 13 residues. CDR1 SGHVS and CDR2 FQNEAQ come from the germline V gene. CDR3 DNA, as far as it was read: TGTGCCAGCAGCTCGGGGAATCCGGGCACG. Its protein product is CASSSGNPGT. The CDR3 as a whole reads CASSSGNPGTQYF.

Many counts were recorded for this clone. The read terminates 3 residues before the CDR3 end, so the remaining end is supplied by the germline J gene. This chain uses TRBV29-1 with TRBJ2-2; TRBD2 matches at 11 bases. The germline V gene encodes CDR1 SQVTM and CDR2 ANQGSEA. The junction had 5 bases not matched to a gene; V was cut back by 6 bases and J by 5 bases. The length of the CDR3 is 14 residues. CDR3 in amino acids: CSVFGLAGTGELFF. Incomplete CDR3 DNA: TGCAGCGTCTTCGGACTAGCGGGTACCGGGGAG.

Points on this clone: Sequencing ends 3 residues short of the CDR3 end; the germline J gene provides the rest. V gene TRBV30 combines with J gene TRBJ1-6; D gene uncertain. Germline CDR1 GTSNPN, CDR2 SVGIG (reference sequence). V lost 2 bases and J lost 2, with 13 bases in between. The CDR3 runs 16 residues. Incomplete CDR3 DNA: TGTGCCTGGAGTAGGCAGGAAGGCACCTATAATTCACCC. This encodes CAWSRQEGTYNSP. The whole CDR3 reads CAWSRQEGTYNSPLHF.

Partial CDR3 DNA: TGTGCCTGGGGAACAGGGCCATATAACACCGGGGAG. Translation: CAWGTGPYNTGE. The CDR3 reads in full as CAWGTGPYNTGELFF. This chain uses TRBV30 with TRBJ2-2, with TRBD1 as a possible D gene (6 bases). The read is 3 residues too short to cover the CDR3 end, so that end is filled in from the germline J gene. This CDR3 comprises 15 residues. CDR1 and CDR2 from the germline V gene are GTSNPN and SVGIG (reference sequence). V lost 5 bases and J 2 bases, leaving 15 bases between the germline ends. The full variable domain, in which reference TRBV30 and TRBJ2-2 provide the parts outside the CDR3, is SQTIHQWPATLVQPVGSPLSLECTVEGTSNPNLYWYRQAAGRGLQLLFYSVGIGQISSEVPQNLSASRPQDRQFILSSKKLLLSDSGFYLCAWGTGPYNTGELFFGEGSRLTVL.

This clone was found a few times. The CDR3 goes on 3 residues after the read ends, and that part is filled in from the germline J gene. V is TRBV19 and J is TRBJ2-2, with D uncertain. This CDR3 contains 13 residues. Trimming pared 3 bases from V and 4 bases from J, leaving 6 bases between. Per the germline V gene, CDR1 is LNHDA and CDR2 is SQIVND (reference sequence). This CDR3 reads CASSISTTGELFF. The part of the CDR3 DNA that was read is TGTGCCAGTAGTATTAGCACCACCGGGGAG.

This clone was recorded at least ten times. From the germline J gene comes the end of the CDR3, since the read stops 3 residues before it. The V and J genes are TRBV19 and TRBJ1-2; TRBD1 agrees at 7 bases. The germline CDR1 and CDR2 sequences are LNHDA and SQIVND (reference sequence). J was trimmed by 2 bases and V by 5 bases; bases with no gene match: 8. CDR3 length: 15 residues. CDR3 loop: CASSGTPGQNYGYTF. The CDR3 DNA, read in part, is TGTGCCAGTAGTGGAACACCGGGACAGAACTATGGC.

In regard to this clone: The CDR3 is cut off 3 residues early in the read; its end comes from the germline J gene. The chain joins TRBV7-9 to TRBJ1-1; TRBD1 agrees at 7 bases. Germline V gene data show CDR1 as SEHNR and CDR2 as FQNEAQ (reference sequence). This CDR3 has 15 residues. Germline trimming cut 4 bases from V and 7 bases from J; bases unmatched to any gene: 12. Partial CDR3 DNA: TGTGCCAGCAGCTCGTACAGGGGAAGGACCGTTGAA. This encodes CASSSYRGRTVE. The whole CDR3 protein reads CASSSYRGRTVEAFF.

As for this clone: Read coverage stops 3 residues before the CDR3 terminus; the germline J gene supplies the remainder. This rearrangement joins TRBV30 to TRBJ2-3; D ambiguous. The CDR3 runs to 14 residues. V was shortened by 5 bases and J by 2 bases, with 14 bases between the two germline ends. CDR1 and CDR2 (germline): GTSNPN, SVGIG (reference sequence). The part of the CDR3 DNA that was read is TGTGCCTGGGGTAGAAGGGCTTACACAGATACG. This codes for CAWGRRAYTDT. The full CDR3 is CAWGRRAYTDTQYF.

The table lists this clone with many counts. The sequenced fragment ends 3 residues before the CDR3 boundary, so the rest is inferred from the germline J gene. The chain has TRBV5-1 and TRBJ1-4, with D perhaps TRBD1 (6 bases). Germline V gene lookup returns CDR1 SGHRS and CDR2 YFSETQ. CDR3 length: 15 amino acids. V lost 4 bases and J lost 10, with 20 bases in between. The sequenced CDR3 bases are TGCGCCAGCAGCCCCGAGGAGGCAGGGGTAGGAAAA. Amino acid sequence: CASSPEEAGVGK. The whole CDR3 protein is CASSPEEAGVGKLFF.

There are many counts of this clone. CDR3 protein: CASSLQGYQETQYF. The CDR3 bases that were read are TGTGCCAGCAGCTTACAGGGCTACCAAGAGACC. The chain is built from TRBV7-2 and TRBJ2-5, with D perhaps matching TRBD1 (5 bases). The CDR3 is cut off 3 residues early in the read; its end comes from the germline J gene. The CDR3 runs 14 residues. V lost 2 bases and J lost 0, with 7 bases in between. CDR1 SGHTA and CDR2 FQGNSA come from the germline V gene.

A few counts support this clone. The read comes to an end 3 residues before the CDR3 does, leaving the germline J gene to fill in the end. The chain joins TRBV2 to TRBJ2-7, with TRBD2 matching 8 bases. CDR3 length equals 14 residues. The V segment lost 7 bases and the J segment 4 bases; nucleotides outside the gene matches: 9. Germline loops: CDR1 SNHLY, CDR2 FYNNEI. CDR3 DNA, as far as it was read: TGTGCCAGCATCCTAGGGACTAGTGGTTACGAG. It is translated as CASILGTSGYE. The entire CDR3 is CASILGTSGYEQYF.

This clone was observed at least ten times. The sequenced fragment ends 3 residues before the CDR3 boundary, so the rest is inferred from the germline J gene. V is TRBV5-1 and J is TRBJ2-3; unclear D gene. The germline CDR1 and CDR2 sequences are SGHRS and YFSETQ. The CDR3 contains 14 residues. V lost 4 bases to trimming and J lost 0 bases, with 9 bases between them. The CDR3 loop reads CASSMSSSTDTQYF. Partial CDR3 DNA: TGCGCCAGCAGCATGTCCTCTAGCACAGATACG.

Many counts were recorded for this clone. CDR3 in amino acids: CASNPGTASTDTQYF. The sequenced part of the CDR3 DNA is TGTGCCAGCAACCCCGGGACAGCTAGCACAGATACG. This sequence joins TRBV7-9 and TRBJ2-3, with 7 positions matching TRBD1. The CDR3 end is not reached by the read, which stops 3 residues before it; the germline J gene fills it in. Germline CDR1 is SEHNR and CDR2 is FQNEAQ (reference sequence). The CDR3 runs 15 residues. V lost 7 bases and J lost 0; bases outside the gene matches: 7. Variable domain in full (rest from reference TRBV7-9 and TRBJ2-3): DTGVSQNPRHKITKRGQNVTFRCDPISEHNRLYWYRQTLGQGPEFLTYFQNEAQLEKSRLLSDRFSAERPKGSFSTLEIQRTEQGDSAMYLCASNPGTASTDTQYFGPGTRLTVL.

CDR3 sequence reads: CASSYPGFQQPQHF. The DNA read from the CDR3 is TGTGCCAGCAGCTACCCAGGGTTTCAGCAGCCC. The chain couples TRBV6-2 or TRBV6-3 to TRBJ1-5; D may be TRBD1 (5 bases). The read ends 3 residues shy of where the CDR3 ends; the end is completed using the germline J gene. Germline loops: CDR1 MNHEY, CDR2 SVGEGT. V lost 6 bases and J lost 7, with 16 bases in between. The CDR3 spans 14 residues.

The sample holds many counts of this clone. The sequenced fragment ends 3 residues before the CDR3 boundary, so the rest is inferred from the germline J gene. The J gene is TRBJ2-7, the V gene TRBV14; D possibly corresponds to TRBD1 (5 bases). V dropped 3 bases and J dropped 3 bases, with 12 bases sitting between them. This CDR3 is built from 14 residues. The germline gives CDR1 SGHDN, CDR2 FVKESK. Here the CDR3 reads CASSHWTSFYEQYF. The sequenced part of the CDR3 DNA is TGTGCCAGCAGCCACTGGACAAGCTTCTACGAG.

There are a few counts of this clone. CDR3 amino acids: CASSQTGSGQPQHF. The sequenced CDR3 bases are TGTGCCAGCAGTCAAACAGGATCGGGTCAGCCC. The rearrangement links TRBV6-2 or TRBV6-3 to TRBJ1-5, with a possible D match to TRBD1 (5 bases). The CDR3 extends 3 residues past the end of the read, so its final part is completed from the germline J gene. The V end lost 5 bases, the J end lost 6 bases, and 14 bases lay between the germline ends. The CDR3 is 14 amino acids. Germline CDR1 and CDR2: MNHEY and SVGEGT.